This T cell receptor (beta chain) was identified during a study of cytomegalovirus exposure and HLA in healthy donors. V lost 2 bases, J lost 0 bases, and 5 bases lay in between. The CDR3 totals 14 residues. CDR1 ENHRY and CDR2 SYGVKD come from the germline V gene. A multiplex PCR was run with 60 Vbeta primers and 13 Jbeta primers. Clones were read by immunoSEQ multiplex PCR, and TCRdb kept only the in-frame ones, dropping some. The repertoire holds about 110,000 clones, with 74% as singletons. The sample consisted of PBMCs. The sequence was collected from a man aged 45 to 65 in good health and CMV-seropositive. This chain uses TRBV10-3 with TRBJ1-3, with D unclear. The DNA for the CDR3 is TGTGCCATCAGTGAGCAGTCCTCTGGAAACACCATATATTTT. It yields the protein CAISEQSSGNTIYF.